Detailed here is one T cell receptor beta chain. The time point denotes: patch test 2, 6 weeks after DPC sensitization. The treatment: therapeutic diphenylcyclopropenone sensitization with weekly scalp DPC. The entry originates in a study of human T cells and chemical hapten exposure. V lost 3 bases, J lost 0 bases, and 6 bases lay in between. The CDR3 is 14 amino acids. In the study's own analysis: Samples ranged from 23,224 to 690,600 TCRs, with a median of roughly 95,000. TCRdb itself ran the RACE reads through MiXCR, one entry per CDR3 protein. Clone size and V and J calls follow TCRdb, not the original study. The data show 100,000 or so distinct CDR3 sequences, approximately 9.3% seen once.

Sequences were derived from whole blood, sampled in connection with sensitization to the hapten diphenylcyclopropenone (DPC). The receptor's source is a woman aged 40 to 55 with alopecia areata. Some clones in this sample may be carry-over from other donors' samples. The chain links TRBV12-3 or TRBV12-4 to TRBJ1-5, with unresolved D. DNA for the CDR3: TGTGCCAGCAGTTTTTCCCTTAGCAATCAGCCCCAGCATTTT. It yields the protein CASSFSLSNQPQHF.